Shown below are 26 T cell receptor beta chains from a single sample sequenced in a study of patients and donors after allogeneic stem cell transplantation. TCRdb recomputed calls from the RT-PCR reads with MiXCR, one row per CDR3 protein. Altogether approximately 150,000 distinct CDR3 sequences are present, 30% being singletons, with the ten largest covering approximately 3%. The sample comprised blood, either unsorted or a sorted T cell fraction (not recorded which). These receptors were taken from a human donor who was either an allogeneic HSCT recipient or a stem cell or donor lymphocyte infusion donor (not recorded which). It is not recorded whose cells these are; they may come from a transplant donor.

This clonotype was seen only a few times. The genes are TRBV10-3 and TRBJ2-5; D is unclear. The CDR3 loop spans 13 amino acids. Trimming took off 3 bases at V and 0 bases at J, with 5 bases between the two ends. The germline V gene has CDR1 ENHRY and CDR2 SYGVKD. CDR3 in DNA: TGTGCCATCAGTGAAACAGACCAAGAGACCCAGTACTTC. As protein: CAISETDQETQYF.

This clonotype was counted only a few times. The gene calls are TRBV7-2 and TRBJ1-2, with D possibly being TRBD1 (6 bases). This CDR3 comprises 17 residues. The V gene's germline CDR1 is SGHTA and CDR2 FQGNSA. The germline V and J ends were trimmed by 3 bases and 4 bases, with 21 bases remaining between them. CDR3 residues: CASSFLDSRVWAYGYTF. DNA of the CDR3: TGTGCCAGCAGCTTCCTGGACAGTCGCGTCTGGGCCTATGGCTACACCTTC.

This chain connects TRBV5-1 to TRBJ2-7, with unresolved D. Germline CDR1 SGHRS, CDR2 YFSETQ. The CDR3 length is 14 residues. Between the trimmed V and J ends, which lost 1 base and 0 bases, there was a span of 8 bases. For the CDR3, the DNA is TGCGCCAGCAGCTTGTACGGCAACTCCTACGAGCAGTACTTC. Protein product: CASSLYGNSYEQYF.

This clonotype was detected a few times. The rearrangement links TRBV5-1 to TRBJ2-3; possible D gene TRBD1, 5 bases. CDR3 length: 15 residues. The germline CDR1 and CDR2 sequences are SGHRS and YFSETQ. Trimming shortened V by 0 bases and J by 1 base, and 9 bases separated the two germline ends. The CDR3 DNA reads TGCGCCAGCAGCTTGGCCCTGGGGCGCACAGATACGCAGTATTTT. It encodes CASSLALGRTDTQYF.

CDR3 residues: CASSPARGTGTGELFF. As DNA, the CDR3 is TGCGCCAGCAGCCCCGCGAGGGGGACGGGCACCGGGGAGCTGTTTTTT. This chain connects TRBV5-1 to TRBJ2-2; TRBD1 might be the D (6 bases). The V end lost 4 bases, the J end lost 4 bases, and 17 bases lay between the germline ends. In germline, CDR1 is SGHRS, CDR2 YFSETQ. The CDR3 is 16 amino acids.

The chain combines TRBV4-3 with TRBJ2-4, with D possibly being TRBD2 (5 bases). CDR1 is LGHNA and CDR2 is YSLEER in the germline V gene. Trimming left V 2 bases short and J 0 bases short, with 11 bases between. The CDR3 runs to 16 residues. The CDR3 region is CASSQPQRLAKNIQYF. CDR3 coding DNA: TGCGCCAGCAGCCAACCCCAGCGGTTAGCCAAAAACATTCAGTACTTC.

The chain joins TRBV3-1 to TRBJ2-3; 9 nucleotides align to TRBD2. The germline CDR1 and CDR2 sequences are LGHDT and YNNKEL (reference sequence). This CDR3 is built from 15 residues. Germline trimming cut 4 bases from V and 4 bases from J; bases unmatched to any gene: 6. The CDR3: CASSLAGEPPDTQYF. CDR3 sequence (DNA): TGTGCCAGCAGCCTAGCGGGAGAGCCCCCAGATACGCAGTATTTT.

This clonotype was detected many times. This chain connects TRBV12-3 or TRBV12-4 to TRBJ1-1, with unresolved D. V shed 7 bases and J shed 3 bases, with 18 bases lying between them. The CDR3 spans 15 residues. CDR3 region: CASTLRAGLHTEAFF. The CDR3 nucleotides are TGTGCCAGCACCCTTAGGGCAGGTTTGCACACTGAAGCTTTCTTT.

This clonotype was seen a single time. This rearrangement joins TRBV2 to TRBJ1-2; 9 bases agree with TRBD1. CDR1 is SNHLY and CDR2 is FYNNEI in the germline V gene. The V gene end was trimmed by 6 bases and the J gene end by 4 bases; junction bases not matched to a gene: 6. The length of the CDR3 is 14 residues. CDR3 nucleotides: TGTGCCAGCAGGGGACAGGGTCACAGCTATGGCTACACCTTC. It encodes CASRGQGHSYGYTF.

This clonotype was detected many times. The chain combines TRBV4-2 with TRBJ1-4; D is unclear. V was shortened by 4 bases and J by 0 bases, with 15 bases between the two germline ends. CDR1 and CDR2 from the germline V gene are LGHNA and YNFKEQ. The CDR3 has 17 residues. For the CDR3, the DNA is TGTGCCAGCAGCCGAAGGGTGGTCACCGCAACTAATGAAAAACTGTTTTTT. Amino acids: CASSRRVVTATNEKLFF.

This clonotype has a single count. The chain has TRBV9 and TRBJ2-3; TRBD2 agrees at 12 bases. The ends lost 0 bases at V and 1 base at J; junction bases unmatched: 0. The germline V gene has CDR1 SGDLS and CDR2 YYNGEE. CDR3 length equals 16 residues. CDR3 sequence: CASSVGLAGGTDTQYF. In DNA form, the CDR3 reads TGTGCCAGCAGCGTAGGACTAGCGGGAGGCACAGATACGCAGTATTTT.

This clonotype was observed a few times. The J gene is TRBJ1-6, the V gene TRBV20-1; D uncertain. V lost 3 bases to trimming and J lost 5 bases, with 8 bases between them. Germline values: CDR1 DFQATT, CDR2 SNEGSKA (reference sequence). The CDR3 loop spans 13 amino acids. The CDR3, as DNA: TGCAGTGCTAGGTCGGAGAATAATTCACCCCTCCACTTT. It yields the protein CSARSENNSPLHF.

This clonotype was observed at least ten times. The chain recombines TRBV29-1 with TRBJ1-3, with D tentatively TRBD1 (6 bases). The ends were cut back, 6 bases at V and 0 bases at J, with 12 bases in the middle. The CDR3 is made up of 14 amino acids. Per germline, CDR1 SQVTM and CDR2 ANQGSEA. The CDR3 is CSVSGAHSGNTIYF. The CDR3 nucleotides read TGCAGCGTCTCAGGGGCCCACTCTGGAAACACCATATATTTT.

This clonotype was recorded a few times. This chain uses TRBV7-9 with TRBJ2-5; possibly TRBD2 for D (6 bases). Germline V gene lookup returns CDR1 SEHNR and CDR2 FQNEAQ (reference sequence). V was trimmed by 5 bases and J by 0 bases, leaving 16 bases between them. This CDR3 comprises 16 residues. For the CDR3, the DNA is TGTGCCAGCAGCCCCTCGGCGGGATCCCACCAAGAGACCCAGTACTTC. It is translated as CASSPSAGSHQETQYF.

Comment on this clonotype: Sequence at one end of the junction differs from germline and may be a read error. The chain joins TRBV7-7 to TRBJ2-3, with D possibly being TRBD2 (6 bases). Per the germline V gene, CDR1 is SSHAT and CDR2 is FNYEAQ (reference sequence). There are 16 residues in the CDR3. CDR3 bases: TGTGCTAGCAGCTTATTGGTGGGAGGAGGCACAGATACGCAGTATTTT. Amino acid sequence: CASSLLVGGGTDTQYF.

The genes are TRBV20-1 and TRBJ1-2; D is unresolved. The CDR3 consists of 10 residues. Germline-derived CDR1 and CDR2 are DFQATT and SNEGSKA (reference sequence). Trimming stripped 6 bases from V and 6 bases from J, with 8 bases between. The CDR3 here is CSAPTDGYTF. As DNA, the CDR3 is TGCAGTGCCCCGACGGATGGCTACACCTTC.

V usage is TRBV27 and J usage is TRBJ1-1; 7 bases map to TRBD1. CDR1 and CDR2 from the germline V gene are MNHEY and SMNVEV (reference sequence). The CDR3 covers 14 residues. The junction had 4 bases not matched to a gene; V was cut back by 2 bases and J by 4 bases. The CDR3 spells CASSLTAGGTEAFF. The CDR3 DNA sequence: TGTGCCAGCAGTTTAACTGCAGGGGGCACTGAAGCTTTCTTT.

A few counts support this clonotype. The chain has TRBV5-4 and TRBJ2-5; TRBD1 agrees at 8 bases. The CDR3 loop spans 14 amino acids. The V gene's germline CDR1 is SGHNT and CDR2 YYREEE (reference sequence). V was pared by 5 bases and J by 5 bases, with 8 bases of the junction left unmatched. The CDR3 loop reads CASRNYRGRETQYF. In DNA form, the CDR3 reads TGTGCCAGCAGGAACTACAGGGGGAGGGAGACCCAGTACTTC.

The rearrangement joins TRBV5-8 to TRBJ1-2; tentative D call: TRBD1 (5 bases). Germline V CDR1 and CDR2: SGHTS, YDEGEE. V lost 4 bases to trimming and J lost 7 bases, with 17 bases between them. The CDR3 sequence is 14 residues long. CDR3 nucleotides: TGTGCCAGCAGCCCGGGGCCGACGTTTACTGGCTACACCTTC. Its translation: CASSPGPTFTGYTF.

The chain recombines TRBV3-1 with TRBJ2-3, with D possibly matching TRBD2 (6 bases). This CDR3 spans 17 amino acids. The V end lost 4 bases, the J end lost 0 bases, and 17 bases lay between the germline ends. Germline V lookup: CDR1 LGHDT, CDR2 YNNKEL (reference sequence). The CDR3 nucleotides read TGTGCCAGCAGCCCAAACGCACGGGAGCGAAGCACAGATACGCAGTATTTT. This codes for CASSPNARERSTDTQYF.

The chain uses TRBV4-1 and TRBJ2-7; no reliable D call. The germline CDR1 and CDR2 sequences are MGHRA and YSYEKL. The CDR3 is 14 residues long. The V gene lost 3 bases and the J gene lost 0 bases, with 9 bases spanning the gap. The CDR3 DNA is TGCGCCAGCAGCCACCTAGTGACCTCCTACGAGCAGTACTTC. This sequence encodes CASSHLVTSYEQYF.

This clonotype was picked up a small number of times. CDR3 sequence (DNA): TGTGCCACCAGTGATTCCTTTGGTCCGGGACAGGCTATGAACGAGCAGTACTTC. It translates to CATSDSFGPGQAMNEQYF. This chain connects TRBV24-1 to TRBJ2-7; 8 bases line up with TRBD1. This CDR3 region has 18 residues. Germline values: CDR1 KGHDR, CDR2 SFDVKD. The V segment lost 2 bases and the J segment 5 bases; nucleotides outside the gene matches: 16.

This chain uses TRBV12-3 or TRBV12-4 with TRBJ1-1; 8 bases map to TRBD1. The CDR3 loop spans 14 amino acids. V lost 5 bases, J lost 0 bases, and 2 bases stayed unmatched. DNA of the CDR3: TGTGCCAGCAGTCCGGGACAGGTGAACACTGAAGCTTTCTTT. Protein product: CASSPGQVNTEAFF.

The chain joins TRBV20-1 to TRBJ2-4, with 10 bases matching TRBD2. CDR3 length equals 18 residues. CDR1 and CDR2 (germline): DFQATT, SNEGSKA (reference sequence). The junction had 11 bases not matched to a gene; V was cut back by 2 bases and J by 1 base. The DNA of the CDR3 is TGCAGTGCTAGACCTCCCCCTCTAGCGGGAGAGGCCAAAAACATTCAGTACTTC. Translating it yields CSARPPPLAGEAKNIQYF.

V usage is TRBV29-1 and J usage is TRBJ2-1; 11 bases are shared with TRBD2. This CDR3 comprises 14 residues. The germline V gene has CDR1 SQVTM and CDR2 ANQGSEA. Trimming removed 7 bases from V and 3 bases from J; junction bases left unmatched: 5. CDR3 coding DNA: TGCAGCGGTCCCGGGACTAGCGGCTACAATGAGCAGTTCTTC. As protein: CSGPGTSGYNEQFF.

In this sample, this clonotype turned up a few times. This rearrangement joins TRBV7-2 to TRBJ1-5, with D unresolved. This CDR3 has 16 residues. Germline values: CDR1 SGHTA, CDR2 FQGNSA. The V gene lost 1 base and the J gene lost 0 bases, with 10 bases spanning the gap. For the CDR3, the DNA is TGTGCCAGCAGCTTAGTAGCAGGATATAGCAATCAGCCCCAGCATTTT. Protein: CASSLVAGYSNQPQHF.